A selection of T cell receptor beta chains follows, all from one sample in a study of OX40 agonist ivuxolimab in advanced cancers. Sequencing used immunoSEQ multiplex PCR; TCRdb keeps in-frame clones, though not all of them. The sample holds around 63,000 clones; roughly nine tenths are singletons and the top ten take roughly 10%. The material was CD4+ or CD8+ T cells sorted from blood, obtained in a trial of the OX40 agonist ivuxolimab. Source of these receptors: an adult with an advanced solid tumor such as melanoma, head and neck, liver or kidney cancer. The CDR3 runs from the conserved cysteine through the conserved F or W. D genes are given only for firm matches. Size tells how often a clone was seen (once, few, many) or the class of an expanded clone, and some rows leave it out.

clone_size d_call j_call v_call cdr3_nt cdr3_aa
- - TRBJ2-7 TRBV6-8 TGTGCCAGCAGTTCCACTACTCCCCGCTACGAGCAGTACTTC CASSSTTPRYEQYF
- TRBD2 TRBJ2-1 TRBV28 TGTGCCAGCACCCTCGGGGGGGCGGGTTCGTACAATGAGCAGTTCTTC CASTLGGAGSYNEQFF
- TRBD1 TRBJ2-6 TRBV5-1 TGCGCCAGCAGGCCGGGACAGGGAGGACCTTCTGGGGCCAACGTCCTGACTTTC CASRPGQGGPSGANVLTF
once TRBD2 TRBJ2-3 TRBV7-6 TGTGCCAGCAGCTTTCTTTCGGCTAGCGGGGTTTCAGATACGCAGTATTTT CASSFLSASGVSDTQYF
- TRBD1 TRBJ2-7 TRBV2 TGTGCCAGCAGTGTCCAACCGGGACAGGGCGTGGGAGAGCAGTACTTC CASSVQPGQGVGEQYF
once - TRBJ2-2 TRBV5-4 TGTGCCAGCAGCTTGGGAAACACCGGGGAGCTGTTTTTT CASSLGNTGELFF
once - TRBJ2-7 TRBV5-1 TGCGCCAGCAGCTTTCAGGGGTCGGCCTACGAGCAGTACTTC CASSFQGSAYEQYF
- - TRBJ2-7 TRBV10-3 TGTGCCATCGCCAGAGAAACCTACGAGCAGTACTTC CAIARETYEQYF
- - TRBJ1-1 TRBV27 TGTGCCAGCAGCCCTTGGGAACAGGGGAACACTGAAGCTTTCTTT CASSPWEQGNTEAFF
- - TRBJ2-2 TRBV6-4 TGTGCCAGCAATCAGGCCGGGGAGCTGTTTTTT CASNQAGELFF
- TRBD1 TRBJ1-2 TRBV28 TGTGCCAGCAGCACCGAGACAGGGTATGGCTACACCTTC CASSTETGYGYTF
- TRBD2 TRBJ2-1 TRBV6-1 TGTGCCAGCAGTGATCCCGGGACTAGCGTTGACAATGAGCAGTTCTTC CASSDPGTSVDNEQFF
- TRBD1 TRBJ2-2 TRBV5-1 TGCGCCAGCAGCTTGGATACAGGGGGTGCGTCTTCCGGGGAGCTGTTTTTT CASSLDTGGASSGELFF
- - TRBJ2-2 TRBV11-2 TGTGCCAGCAGCTCTCGCAGGGGGAGGGACACCGGGGAGCTGTTTTTT CASSSRRGRDTGELFF
- - TRBJ2-7 TRBV11-1 TGTGCCAGCAGCTTAGCGGGGGTGTATGACGAGCAGTACTTC CASSLAGVYDEQYF
- TRBD2 TRBJ2-7 TRBV7-9 TGTGCCAGCAGCTCCTTGGCCACTAGCGGGAACTACGAGCAGTACTTC CASSSLATSGNYEQYF
- TRBD1 TRBJ2-2 TRBV5-1 TGCGCCAGCAGCTCCCGGACAGGCGATACCGGGGAGCTGTTTTTT CASSSRTGDTGELFF
- - TRBJ1-1 TRBV19 TGTGCCAGTAGTACGCCTGACAGCCTCAACACTGAAGCTTTCTTT CASSTPDSLNTEAFF
- TRBD1 TRBJ1-2 TRBV19 TGTGCCAGTAGTACTGGACAGGGGGCCGACGGCTACACCTTC CASSTGQGADGYTF
- - TRBJ2-7 TRBV29-1 TGCAGCGTTGCCACGCGAGGGGGAACGGCCGCTTTC CSVATRGGTAAF
once - TRBJ1-1 TRBV10-1 TGCGCCAGCAAAGGGCAGTTAAACACTGAAGCTTTCTTT CASKGQLNTEAFF
- - TRBJ1-5 TRBV10-3 TGTGCCATCAGTGCTTGGGGGGGCAATCAGCCCCAGCATTTT CAISAWGGNQPQHF
- - TRBJ2-1 TRBV27 TGTGCCAGCACCATGCTCAGAGCGGGACACCTCTACAATGAGCAGTTCTTC CASTMLRAGHLYNEQFF
- TRBD1 TRBJ2-1 TRBV5-4 TGTGCCAGCAGCTTACCCGGACAGGTCTACAATGAGCAGTTCTTC CASSLPGQVYNEQFF
few - TRBJ2-6 TRBV4-1 TGCGCCAGCAGCCAATGGGGGTCTGGGGCCAACGTCCTGACTTTC CASSQWGSGANVLTF
- - TRBJ1-1 TRBV5-1 TGCGCCAGCAGCTTGGAGGGCAGGGAAACTGAAGCTTTCTTT CASSLEGRETEAFF